The clone carrying this T cell receptor beta chain was observed a few times. Original processing methods: Amplification of reference gene primers was used by the study to estimate nucleated cell counts. Profiled with immunoSEQ multiplex PCR; TCRdb holds only in-frame clones, not every one. The D gene and trimming were derived from the DNA, and the V and J assignments and clone size from that table. This repertoire shows under 150,000 clones, approximately 80% found once; its top ten account for around 3.9%. This specimen comes from a study of blood T cell repertoires in COVID-19. Study as a whole: Donors in Cohort 3 counted as recovered after two negative PCRs, clearance, or symptom resolution.

Germline values: CDR1 SQVTM, CDR2 ANQGSEA. V lost 3 bases, J lost 9 bases, and 15 bases lay in between. The CDR3 runs to 13 residues. This TCR derives from a man in his fifties or sixties in a cohort exposed to, infected with or recovered from COVID-19 (not recorded which). Sequencing used PBMCs or T cells enriched from blood (not recorded which). This chain links TRBV29-1 with TRBJ1-5; weak D call: TRBD1 (5 bases). CDR3 DNA sequence: TGCAGCGTTGAGGGGGGAGCCGGGTTGCCCCAGCATTTT. Translated: CSVEGGAGLPQHF.